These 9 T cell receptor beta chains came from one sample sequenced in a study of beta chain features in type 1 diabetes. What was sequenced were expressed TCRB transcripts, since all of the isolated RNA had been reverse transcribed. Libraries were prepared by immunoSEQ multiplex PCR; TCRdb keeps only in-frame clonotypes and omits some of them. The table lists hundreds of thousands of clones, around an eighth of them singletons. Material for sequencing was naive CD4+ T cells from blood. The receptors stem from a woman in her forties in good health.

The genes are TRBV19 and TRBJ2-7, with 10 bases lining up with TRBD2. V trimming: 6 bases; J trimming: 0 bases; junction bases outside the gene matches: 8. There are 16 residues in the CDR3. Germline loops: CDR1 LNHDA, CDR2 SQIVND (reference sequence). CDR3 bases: TGTGCCAGTAGCACCGACCTAGCGGGGGTCTCCTACGAGCAGTACTTC. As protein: CASSTDLAGVSYEQYF.

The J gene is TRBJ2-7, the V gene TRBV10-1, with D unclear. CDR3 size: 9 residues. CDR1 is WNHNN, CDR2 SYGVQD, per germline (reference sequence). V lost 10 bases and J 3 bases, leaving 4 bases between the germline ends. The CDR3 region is CATNYEQYF. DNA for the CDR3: TGCGCCACCAACTACGAGCAGTACTTC.

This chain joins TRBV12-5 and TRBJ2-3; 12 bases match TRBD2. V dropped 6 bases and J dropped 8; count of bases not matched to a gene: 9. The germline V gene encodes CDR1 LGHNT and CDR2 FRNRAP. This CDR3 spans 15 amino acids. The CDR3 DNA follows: TGTGCTAGTGGCTCCCTTCTAGCGGGAGGGGGTACGCAGTATTTT. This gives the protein CASGSLLAGGGTQYF.

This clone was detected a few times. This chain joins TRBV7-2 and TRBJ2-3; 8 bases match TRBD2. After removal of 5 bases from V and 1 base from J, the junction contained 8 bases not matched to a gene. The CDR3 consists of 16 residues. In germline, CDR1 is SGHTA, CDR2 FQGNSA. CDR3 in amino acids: CASSLERGIGTDTQYF. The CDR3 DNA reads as TGTGCCAGCAGCCTGGAGCGGGGGATCGGCACAGATACGCAGTATTTT.

The CDR3 DNA reads TGTGCCAGCAGTAGACAGGATCAAGCTTTCTTT. It specifies CASSRQDQAFF. This chain joins TRBV6-1 and TRBJ1-1; a weak D match, TRBD1 (6 bases). Germline V gene sequence: CDR1 MNHNS, CDR2 SASEGT. The CDR3 has 11 residues. V shed 5 bases and J shed 9 bases, with 10 bases lying between them.

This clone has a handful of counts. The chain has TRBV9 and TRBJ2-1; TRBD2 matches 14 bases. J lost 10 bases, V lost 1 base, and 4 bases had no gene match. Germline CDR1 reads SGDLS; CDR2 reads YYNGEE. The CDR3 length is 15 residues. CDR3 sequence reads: CASSVSGLAGVEQFF. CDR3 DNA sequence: TGTGCCAGCAGCGTATCGGGACTAGCGGGGGTGGAGCAGTTCTTC.

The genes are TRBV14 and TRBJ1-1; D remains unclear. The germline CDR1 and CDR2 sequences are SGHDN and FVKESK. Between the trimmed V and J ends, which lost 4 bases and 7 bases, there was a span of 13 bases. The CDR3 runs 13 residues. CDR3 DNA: TGTGCCAGCAGCCCAGCCATCTCGGGTGAAGCTTTCTTT. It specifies CASSPAISGEAFF.

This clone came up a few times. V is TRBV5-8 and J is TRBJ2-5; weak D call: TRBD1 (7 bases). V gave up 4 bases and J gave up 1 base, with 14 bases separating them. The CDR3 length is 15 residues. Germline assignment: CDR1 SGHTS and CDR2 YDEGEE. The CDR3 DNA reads TGTGCCAGCAGCCCTCGCAGGGGGGCCCAAGAGACCCAGTACTTC. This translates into CASSPRRGAQETQYF.

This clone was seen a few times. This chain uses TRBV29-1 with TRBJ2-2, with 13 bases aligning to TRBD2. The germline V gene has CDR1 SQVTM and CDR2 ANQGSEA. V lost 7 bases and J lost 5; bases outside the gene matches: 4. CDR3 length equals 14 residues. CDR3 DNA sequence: TGCAGCGCGACTAGCGGGGGGTTTACCGGGGAGCTGTTTTTT. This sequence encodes CSATSGGFTGELFF.